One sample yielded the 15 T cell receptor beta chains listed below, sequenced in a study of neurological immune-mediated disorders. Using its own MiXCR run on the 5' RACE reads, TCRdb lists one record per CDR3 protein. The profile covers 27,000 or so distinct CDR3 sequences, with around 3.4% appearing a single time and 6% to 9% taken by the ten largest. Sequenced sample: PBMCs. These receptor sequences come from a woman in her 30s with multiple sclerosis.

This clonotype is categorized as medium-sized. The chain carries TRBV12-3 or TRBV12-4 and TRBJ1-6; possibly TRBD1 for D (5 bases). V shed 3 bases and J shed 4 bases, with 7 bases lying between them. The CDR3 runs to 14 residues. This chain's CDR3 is CASSFGGYNSPLHF. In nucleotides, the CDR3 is TGTGCCAGCAGTTTCGGGGGTTATAATTCACCCCTCCACTTT.

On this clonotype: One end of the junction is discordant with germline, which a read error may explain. The CDR3 reads CASSGTGQGANF. In DNA form, the CDR3 reads TGTGCCAGCAGTGGAACCGGACAGGGTGCGAATTTT. The chain uses TRBV2 and TRBJ1-5, with 8 positions matching TRBD1. From germline, CDR1 is SNHLY and CDR2 FYNNEI. The CDR3 contains 12 residues.

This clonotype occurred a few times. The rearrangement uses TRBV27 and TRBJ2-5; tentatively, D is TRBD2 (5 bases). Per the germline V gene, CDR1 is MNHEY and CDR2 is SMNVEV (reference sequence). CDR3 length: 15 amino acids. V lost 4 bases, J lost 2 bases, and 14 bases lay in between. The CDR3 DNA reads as TGTGCCAGCAGTTCCCCCGGACGGGGTCAAGAGACCCAGTACTTC. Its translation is CASSSPGRGQETQYF.

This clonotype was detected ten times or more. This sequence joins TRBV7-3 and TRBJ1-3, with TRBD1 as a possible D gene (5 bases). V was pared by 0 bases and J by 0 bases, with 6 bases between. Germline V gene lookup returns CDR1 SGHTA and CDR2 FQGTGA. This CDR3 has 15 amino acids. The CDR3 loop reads CASSLTGTSGNTIYF. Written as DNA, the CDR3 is TGTGCCAGCAGCTTAACCGGGACCTCTGGAAACACCATATATTTT.

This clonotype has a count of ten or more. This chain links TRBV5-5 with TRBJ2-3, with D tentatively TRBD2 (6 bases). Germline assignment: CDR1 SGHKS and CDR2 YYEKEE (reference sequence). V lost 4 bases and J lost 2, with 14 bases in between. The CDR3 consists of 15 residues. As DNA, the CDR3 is TGTGCCAGCAGCACGGGAGCTATTTCCACAGATACGCAGTATTTT. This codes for CASSTGAISTDTQYF.

The CDR3 reads CASSPKTGGNTQYF. CDR3 bases: TGTGCCAGCAGCCCGAAGACGGGGGGCAATACGCAGTATTTT. The V gene is TRBV7-2, the J gene TRBJ2-3; D possibly corresponds to TRBD2 (7 bases). Per germline, CDR1 SGHTA and CDR2 FQGNSA. This CDR3 has 14 residues. V dropped 5 bases and J dropped 7 bases, with 16 bases sitting between them.

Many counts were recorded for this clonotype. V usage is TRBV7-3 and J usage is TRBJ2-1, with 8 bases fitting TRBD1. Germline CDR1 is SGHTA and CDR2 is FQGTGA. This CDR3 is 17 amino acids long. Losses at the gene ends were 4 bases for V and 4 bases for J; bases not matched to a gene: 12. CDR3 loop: CASSSITRGRGYNEQFF. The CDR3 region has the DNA TGTGCCAGCAGCTCGATTACCAGGGGGCGAGGGTACAATGAGCAGTTCTTC.

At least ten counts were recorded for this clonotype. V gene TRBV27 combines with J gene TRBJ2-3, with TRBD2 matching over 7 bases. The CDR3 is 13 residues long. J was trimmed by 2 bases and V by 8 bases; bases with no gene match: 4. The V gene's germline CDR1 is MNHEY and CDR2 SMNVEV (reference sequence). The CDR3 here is CASLADFTDTQYF. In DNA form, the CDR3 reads TGTGCCAGCCTAGCGGATTTCACAGATACGCAGTATTTT.

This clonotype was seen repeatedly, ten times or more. The CDR3 DNA reads as TGTGCCAGCAGCCCCAGGGGGGAGACCCAGTACTTC. Protein sequence: CASSPRGETQYF. This chain links TRBV7-2 with TRBJ2-5; TRBD1 aligns across 7 bases. Germline CDR1 and CDR2: SGHTA and FQGNSA. The CDR3 runs 12 residues. V was clipped by 5 bases and J by 5 bases; unmatched bases: 2. The full variable domain, in which reference TRBV7-2 and TRBJ2-5 provide the parts outside the CDR3, is GAGVSQSPSNKVTEKGKDVELRCDPISGHTALYWYRQSLGQGLEFLIYFQGNSAPDKSGLPSDRFSAERTGGSVSTLTIQRTQQEDSAVYLCASSPRGETQYFGPGTRLLVL.

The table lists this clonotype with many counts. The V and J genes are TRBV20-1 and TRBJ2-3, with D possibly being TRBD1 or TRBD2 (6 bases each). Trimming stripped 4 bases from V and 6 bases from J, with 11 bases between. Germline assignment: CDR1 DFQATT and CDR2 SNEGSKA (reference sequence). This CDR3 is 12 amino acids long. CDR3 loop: CSATQGGDTQYF. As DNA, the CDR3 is TGCAGTGCTACCCAAGGGGGGGATACGCAGTATTTT.

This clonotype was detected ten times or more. The CDR3 DNA follows: TGTGCCAGCCGGGGACACGGGGTCACAGATACGCAGTATTTT. It encodes CASRGHGVTDTQYF. This chain connects TRBV27 to TRBJ2-3, with a possible D match to TRBD1 (6 bases). CDR1 is MNHEY and CDR2 is SMNVEV in the germline V gene (reference sequence). The CDR3 sequence is 14 residues long. Trimming removed 8 bases from V and 2 bases from J, with 14 bases in between.

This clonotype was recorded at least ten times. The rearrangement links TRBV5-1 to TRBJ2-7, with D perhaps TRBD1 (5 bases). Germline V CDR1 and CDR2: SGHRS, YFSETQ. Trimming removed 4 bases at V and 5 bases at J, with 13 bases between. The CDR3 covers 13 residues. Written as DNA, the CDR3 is TGCGCCAGCAGCGTAGGGGCCCCCCACGAGCAGTACTTC. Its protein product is CASSVGAPHEQYF.

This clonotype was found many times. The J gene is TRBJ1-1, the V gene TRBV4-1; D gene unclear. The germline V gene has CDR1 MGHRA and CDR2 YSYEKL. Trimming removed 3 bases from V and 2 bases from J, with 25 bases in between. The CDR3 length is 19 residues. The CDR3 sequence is CASSHAAWRVSGGNTEAFF. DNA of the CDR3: TGCGCCAGCAGCCACGCGGCGTGGCGCGTGAGTGGAGGAAACACTGAAGCTTTCTTT.

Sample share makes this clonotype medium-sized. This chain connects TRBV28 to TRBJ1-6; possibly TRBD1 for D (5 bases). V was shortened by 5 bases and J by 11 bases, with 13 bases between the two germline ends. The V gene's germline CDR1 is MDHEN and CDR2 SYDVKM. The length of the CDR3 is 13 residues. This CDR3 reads CASSPPGTTPLHF. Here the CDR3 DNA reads TGTGCCAGCAGTCCTCCCGGGACTACACCCCTCCACTTT.

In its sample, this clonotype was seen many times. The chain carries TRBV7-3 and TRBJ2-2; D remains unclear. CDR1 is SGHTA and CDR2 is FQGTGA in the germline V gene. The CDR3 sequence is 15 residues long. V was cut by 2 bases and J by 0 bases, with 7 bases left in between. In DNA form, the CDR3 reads TGTGCCAGCAGCTTACGTACACCGAACACCGGGGAGCTGTTTTTT. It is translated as CASSLRTPNTGELFF. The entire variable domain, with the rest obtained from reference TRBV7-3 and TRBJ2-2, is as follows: GAGVSQTPSNKVTEKGKYVELRCDPISGHTALYWYRQSLGQGPEFLIYFQGTGAADDSGLPNDRFFAVRPEGSVSTLKIQRTERGDSAVYLCASSLRTPNTGELFFGEGSRLTVL.